This T cell receptor (beta chain) was retrieved from a study of blood T cell repertoires in COVID-19. Study-level background: From T cells, B-cell-depleted T cells, or PBMCs came the material, which was cDNA or gDNA.

The table came from immunoSEQ multiplex PCR; TCRdb's copy has only in-frame clones and leaves some out. The sample contains about 220,000 clones, about 90% of which appear only once. This CDR3 comprises 13 residues. The germline V gene encodes CDR1 LNHDA and CDR2 SQIVND (reference sequence). V was pared by 7 bases and J by 7 bases, with 13 bases between. The J gene is TRBJ2-2, the V gene TRBV19; weak D call: TRBD1 (6 bases). Sequencing input: PBMCs or T cells enriched from blood (not recorded which). The TCR comes from a man aged 25 to 45 who had been exposed to COVID-19. The CDR3 spells CASIRGAGGELFF. CDR3 DNA sequence: TGTGCCAGTATCAGGGGCGCGGGCGGGGAGCTGTTTTTT.